Presented here are 22 T cell receptor beta chains from one specimen sequenced in a study of T cells in Graves' hyperthyroidism and ophthalmopathy (dated by TCRdb to the late 2010s). Libraries were made using multiplex PCR. Sequencer: Illumina HiSeq 2000. Amplification of TCR beta CDR3 regions was carried out from RNA transcripts. The first round of RT-PCR for the TCR CDR3 was performed with the HTBI primer set and the Qiagen OneStep RT-PCR kit. TCRdb reanalyzed the raw reads on its own, using fastp at Q25 for trimming and MiXCR for clone calling, and kept in-frame beta chains. When rows share a CDR3 protein, they turn into one entry using the most common DNA and genes. Here the sample has about 740,000 distinct CDR3 sequences; 13% to 15% occur a single time. The ten biggest clones cover about 9.4% of the sample. Sequences were obtained from blood. The receptors come from a young woman with Graves' hyperthyroidism.

This clonotype appeared a few times. The chain links TRBV24-1 to TRBJ2-2; D gene uncertain. There are 16 residues in the CDR3. The V gene lost 0 bases and the J gene lost 5 bases, with 12 bases spanning the gap. Germline assignment: CDR1 KGHDR and CDR2 SFDVKD. The DNA for the CDR3 is TGTGCCACCAGTGATTTGAGTAGGGTGGGGACCGGGGAGCTGTTTTTT. Its translation: CATSDLSRVGTGELFF.

This chain links TRBV13 with TRBJ2-7; TRBD2 agrees at 10 bases. The CDR3 has 18 residues. Germline assignment: CDR1 PRHDT and CDR2 FYEKMQ (reference sequence). The V and J ends lost 5 bases and 4 bases, in that order; junction bases with no gene match: 17. CDR3: CASSPTPNSGRTQYEQYF. The CDR3 coding sequence is TGTGCCAGCAGCCCAACACCGAATAGCGGGAGGACACAATACGAGCAGTACTTC. The variable domain in full, completed from reference TRBV13 and TRBJ2-7, reads AAGVIQSPRHLIKEKRETATLKCYPIPRHDTVYWYQQGPGQDPQFLISFYEKMQSDKGSIPDRFSAQQFSDYHSELNMSSLELGDSALYFCASSPTPNSGRTQYEQYFGPGTRLTVT.

The chain couples TRBV7-3 to TRBJ2-1; TRBD2 agrees at 14 bases. Trimming at V came to 5 bases and at J to 10 bases, leaving 10 bases not matched to a gene. The CDR3 has 16 amino acids. The germline gives CDR1 SGHTA, CDR2 FQGTGA. For the CDR3, the DNA is TGTGCCAGCAGCCGCGGGACTAGCGGGGGCCATGGAGAGCAGTTCTTC. Translation: CASSRGTSGGHGEQFF.

There are many counts of this clonotype. This chain uses TRBV2 with TRBJ1-1; D unclear. The CDR3 totals 13 residues. In germline, CDR1 is SNHLY, CDR2 FYNNEI. V lost 2 bases and J lost 4, with 8 bases in between. The CDR3 bases are TGTGCCAGCAGTGAACCGGGATCCACTGAAGCTTTCTTT. Protein: CASSEPGSTEAFF.

The rearrangement uses TRBV5-1 and TRBJ1-2, with D unresolved. The CDR3 has 14 amino acids. CDR1 is SGHRS, CDR2 YFSETQ, per germline. The germline V and J ends were trimmed by 3 bases and 2 bases, with 11 bases remaining between them. Here the CDR3 DNA reads TGCGCCAGCAGCTCGGGGAACGACAACTATGGCTACACCTTC. Protein product: CASSSGNDNYGYTF.

The CDR3 DNA reads TGTGCCAGCAGCTCCGTCAGTCTAGGGACGCAGTATTTT. It translates to CASSSVSLGTQYF. The chain joins TRBV7-3 to TRBJ2-3, with unresolved D. The CDR3 has 13 amino acids. V gave up 4 bases and J gave up 9 bases, with 14 bases separating them. CDR1 is SGHTA, CDR2 FQGTGA, per germline.

There are many counts of this clonotype. This rearrangement joins TRBV18 to TRBJ2-3; no firm D call. CDR1 and CDR2 (germline): KGHSH, LQKENI. The CDR3 is 14 amino acids. The V end was cut by 4 bases, the J end by 1 base, with 9 bases between. The CDR3 DNA is TGTGCCAGCTCACTCTTCGAGGGCACAGATACGCAGTATTTT. It is translated as CASSLFEGTDTQYF.

The chain employs TRBV20-1 and TRBJ2-5; 10 bases fit TRBD1. The CDR3 is 15 amino acids. Germline V gives CDR1 DFQATT, CDR2 SNEGSKA (reference sequence). The V segment lost 5 bases and the J segment 4 bases; nucleotides outside the gene matches: 10. CDR3 in DNA: TGCAGTGCTCCCCCGATCGGACAGGGGGGAGAGACCCAGTACTTC. Translation gives CSAPPIGQGGETQYF.

The chain combines TRBV12-3 or TRBV12-4 with TRBJ2-5; D is perhaps TRBD1 or TRBD2 (5 bases each). V lost 3 bases to trimming and J lost 2 bases, with 22 bases between them. The CDR3 has 18 amino acids. The CDR3 DNA sequence: TGTGCCAGCAGTTTCGAGGGTCAGGGAGTCCTTTTTCAAGAGACCCAGTACTTC. This codes for CASSFEGQGVLFQETQYF.

The gene calls are TRBV5-4 and TRBJ2-1; 7 bases map to TRBD1. The J segment lost 8 bases and the V segment lost 2 bases, leaving 7 bases of the junction unmatched. The length of the CDR3 is 14 residues. The germline CDR1 and CDR2 sequences are SGHNT and YYREEE (reference sequence). The DNA for the CDR3 is TGTGCCAGCAGCTTCCGGGACAGATGGTATGAGCAGTTCTTC. Translation: CASSFRDRWYEQFF.

The table lists this clonotype with many counts. J is TRBJ2-1 and V is TRBV2, with D possibly TRBD2 on 6 matching bases. The V gene's germline CDR1 is SNHLY and CDR2 FYNNEI. The CDR3 sequence is 16 residues long. Trimming left V 1 base short and J 0 bases short, with 10 bases between. CDR3 sequence: CASSEGDWSSYNEQFF. CDR3 coding DNA: TGTGCCAGCAGTGAAGGGGACTGGTCCTCCTACAATGAGCAGTTCTTC. Combining the CDR3 with reference TRBV2 and TRBJ2-1 gives the whole variable domain EPEVTQTPSHQVTQMGQEVILRCVPISNHLYFYWYRQILGQKVEFLVSFYNNEISEKSEIFDDQFSVERPDGSNFTLKIRSTKLEDSAMYFCASSEGDWSSYNEQFFGPGTRLTVL.

This clonotype has ten or more counts. The J gene is TRBJ2-5, the V gene TRBV7-2; 10 nucleotides line up with TRBD1. The CDR3 consists of 14 residues. The germline gives CDR1 SGHTA, CDR2 FQGNSA. Unmatched junction bases numbered 2, after V lost 3 bases and J lost 4 bases. The CDR3 is CASSFDRGRETQYF. The DNA of the CDR3 is TGTGCCAGCAGCTTCGACAGGGGGCGAGAGACCCAGTACTTC.

This clonotype was seen a handful of times. The rearrangement joins TRBV19 to TRBJ2-3; maybe TRBD2 (7 bases). The CDR3 extends over 15 amino acids. Germline V gives CDR1 LNHDA, CDR2 SQIVND (reference sequence). V was trimmed by 5 bases and J by 2 bases, leaving 14 bases between them. CDR3: CASSPSGDYTDTQYF. The CDR3, as DNA: TGTGCCAGTAGTCCCTCAGGGGACTACACAGATACGCAGTATTTT.

The J gene is TRBJ1-3, the V gene TRBV2; 8 bases fit TRBD1. V gave up 10 bases and J gave up 0 bases; unmatched junction bases: 8. Germline CDR1 and CDR2: SNHLY and FYNNEI. The CDR3 sequence is 15 residues long. In nucleotides, the CDR3 is TGTGCCATCACGACAGGGGCCATCTCTGGAAACACCATATATTTT. Its translation: CAITTGAISGNTIYF.

This clonotype was counted at least ten times. The chain employs TRBV20-1 and TRBJ2-1, with D tentatively TRBD1 (6 bases). CDR3 length equals 16 residues. V was pared by 0 bases and J by 4 bases, with 16 bases between. Germline lookup yields CDR1 DFQATT and CDR2 SNEGSKA (reference sequence). This chain's CDR3 is CSARDQEGGSYNEQFF. CDR3 in DNA: TGCAGTGCTAGAGATCAAGAAGGGGGTTCGTACAATGAGCAGTTCTTC.

This clonotype was detected a few times. This sequence joins TRBV4-1 and TRBJ1-1, with D unresolved. This CDR3 contains 14 residues. Trimming took off 1 base at V and 5 bases at J, with 11 bases between the two ends. In germline, CDR1 is MGHRA, CDR2 YSYEKL. CDR3 sequence (DNA): TGCGCCAGCAGCCAAGCAGGTGAAAAGACTGAAGCTTTCTTT. Translated: CASSQAGEKTEAFF.

V and J are TRBV9 and TRBJ1-1; 11 bases agree with TRBD1. V shed 3 bases and J 2 bases; nucleotides not matched to a gene: 6. CDR1 is SGDLS, CDR2 YYNGEE, per germline. The CDR3 covers 16 residues. This chain's CDR3 is CASSGRTGGANTEAFF. In DNA form, the CDR3 reads TGTGCCAGCAGCGGCCGGACAGGGGGCGCAAACACTGAAGCTTTCTTT.

The chain couples TRBV7-8 to TRBJ1-6; 9 bases align to TRBD1. Germline loops: CDR1 SGHVS, CDR2 FQNEAQ. V lost 5 bases to trimming and J lost 8 bases; unmatched junction nucleotides: 10. This CDR3 is 16 amino acids long. The CDR3 here is CASSKQTGQGYSPLHF. DNA of the CDR3: TGTGCCAGCAGCAAGCAAACGGGACAGGGCTATTCACCCCTCCACTTT.

The chain uses TRBV14 and TRBJ2-2; 11 positions agree with TRBD1. V was clipped by 3 bases and J by 4 bases; unmatched bases: 22. The CDR3 spans 22 residues. Germline assignment: CDR1 SGHDN and CDR2 FVKESK. CDR3 coding DNA: TGTGCCAGCAGCCATGTATCCCTCACTTTACGGGACAGGGGGATGGGCACCGGGGAGCTGTTTTTT. This translates into CASSHVSLTLRDRGMGTGELFF.

V is TRBV6-1 and J is TRBJ2-1; D gene uncertain. Between the trimmed V and J ends, which lost 6 bases and 4 bases, there was a span of 19 bases. The length of the CDR3 is 16 residues. Germline CDR1 reads MNHNS; CDR2 reads SASEGT. Here the CDR3 reads CASSPPLRTGYNEQFF. The CDR3 DNA is TGTGCCAGCAGCCCCCCCTTACGGACGGGTTACAATGAGCAGTTCTTC.

This clonotype was detected ten times or more. The chain links TRBV11-3 to TRBJ2-3; D gene uncertain. The germline V gene encodes CDR1 SGHNT and CDR2 YENEEA. V lost 1 base and J 6 bases, leaving 8 bases between the germline ends. The CDR3 sequence is 13 residues long. The CDR3 region is CASSLVVADTQYF. The CDR3 DNA sequence: TGTGCCAGCAGCTTAGTGGTTGCGGATACGCAGTATTTT.

This clonotype was detected ten times or more. V is TRBV7-9 and J is TRBJ2-3; the match to TRBD1 covers 7 bases. The CDR3 length is 13 residues. V gave up 6 bases and J gave up 3 bases; unmatched junction bases: 3. Germline V gene lookup returns CDR1 SEHNR and CDR2 FQNEAQ (reference sequence). This CDR3 reads CASSAGGTDTQYF. The CDR3, as DNA: TGTGCCAGCAGTGCAGGGGGTACAGATACGCAGTATTTT.